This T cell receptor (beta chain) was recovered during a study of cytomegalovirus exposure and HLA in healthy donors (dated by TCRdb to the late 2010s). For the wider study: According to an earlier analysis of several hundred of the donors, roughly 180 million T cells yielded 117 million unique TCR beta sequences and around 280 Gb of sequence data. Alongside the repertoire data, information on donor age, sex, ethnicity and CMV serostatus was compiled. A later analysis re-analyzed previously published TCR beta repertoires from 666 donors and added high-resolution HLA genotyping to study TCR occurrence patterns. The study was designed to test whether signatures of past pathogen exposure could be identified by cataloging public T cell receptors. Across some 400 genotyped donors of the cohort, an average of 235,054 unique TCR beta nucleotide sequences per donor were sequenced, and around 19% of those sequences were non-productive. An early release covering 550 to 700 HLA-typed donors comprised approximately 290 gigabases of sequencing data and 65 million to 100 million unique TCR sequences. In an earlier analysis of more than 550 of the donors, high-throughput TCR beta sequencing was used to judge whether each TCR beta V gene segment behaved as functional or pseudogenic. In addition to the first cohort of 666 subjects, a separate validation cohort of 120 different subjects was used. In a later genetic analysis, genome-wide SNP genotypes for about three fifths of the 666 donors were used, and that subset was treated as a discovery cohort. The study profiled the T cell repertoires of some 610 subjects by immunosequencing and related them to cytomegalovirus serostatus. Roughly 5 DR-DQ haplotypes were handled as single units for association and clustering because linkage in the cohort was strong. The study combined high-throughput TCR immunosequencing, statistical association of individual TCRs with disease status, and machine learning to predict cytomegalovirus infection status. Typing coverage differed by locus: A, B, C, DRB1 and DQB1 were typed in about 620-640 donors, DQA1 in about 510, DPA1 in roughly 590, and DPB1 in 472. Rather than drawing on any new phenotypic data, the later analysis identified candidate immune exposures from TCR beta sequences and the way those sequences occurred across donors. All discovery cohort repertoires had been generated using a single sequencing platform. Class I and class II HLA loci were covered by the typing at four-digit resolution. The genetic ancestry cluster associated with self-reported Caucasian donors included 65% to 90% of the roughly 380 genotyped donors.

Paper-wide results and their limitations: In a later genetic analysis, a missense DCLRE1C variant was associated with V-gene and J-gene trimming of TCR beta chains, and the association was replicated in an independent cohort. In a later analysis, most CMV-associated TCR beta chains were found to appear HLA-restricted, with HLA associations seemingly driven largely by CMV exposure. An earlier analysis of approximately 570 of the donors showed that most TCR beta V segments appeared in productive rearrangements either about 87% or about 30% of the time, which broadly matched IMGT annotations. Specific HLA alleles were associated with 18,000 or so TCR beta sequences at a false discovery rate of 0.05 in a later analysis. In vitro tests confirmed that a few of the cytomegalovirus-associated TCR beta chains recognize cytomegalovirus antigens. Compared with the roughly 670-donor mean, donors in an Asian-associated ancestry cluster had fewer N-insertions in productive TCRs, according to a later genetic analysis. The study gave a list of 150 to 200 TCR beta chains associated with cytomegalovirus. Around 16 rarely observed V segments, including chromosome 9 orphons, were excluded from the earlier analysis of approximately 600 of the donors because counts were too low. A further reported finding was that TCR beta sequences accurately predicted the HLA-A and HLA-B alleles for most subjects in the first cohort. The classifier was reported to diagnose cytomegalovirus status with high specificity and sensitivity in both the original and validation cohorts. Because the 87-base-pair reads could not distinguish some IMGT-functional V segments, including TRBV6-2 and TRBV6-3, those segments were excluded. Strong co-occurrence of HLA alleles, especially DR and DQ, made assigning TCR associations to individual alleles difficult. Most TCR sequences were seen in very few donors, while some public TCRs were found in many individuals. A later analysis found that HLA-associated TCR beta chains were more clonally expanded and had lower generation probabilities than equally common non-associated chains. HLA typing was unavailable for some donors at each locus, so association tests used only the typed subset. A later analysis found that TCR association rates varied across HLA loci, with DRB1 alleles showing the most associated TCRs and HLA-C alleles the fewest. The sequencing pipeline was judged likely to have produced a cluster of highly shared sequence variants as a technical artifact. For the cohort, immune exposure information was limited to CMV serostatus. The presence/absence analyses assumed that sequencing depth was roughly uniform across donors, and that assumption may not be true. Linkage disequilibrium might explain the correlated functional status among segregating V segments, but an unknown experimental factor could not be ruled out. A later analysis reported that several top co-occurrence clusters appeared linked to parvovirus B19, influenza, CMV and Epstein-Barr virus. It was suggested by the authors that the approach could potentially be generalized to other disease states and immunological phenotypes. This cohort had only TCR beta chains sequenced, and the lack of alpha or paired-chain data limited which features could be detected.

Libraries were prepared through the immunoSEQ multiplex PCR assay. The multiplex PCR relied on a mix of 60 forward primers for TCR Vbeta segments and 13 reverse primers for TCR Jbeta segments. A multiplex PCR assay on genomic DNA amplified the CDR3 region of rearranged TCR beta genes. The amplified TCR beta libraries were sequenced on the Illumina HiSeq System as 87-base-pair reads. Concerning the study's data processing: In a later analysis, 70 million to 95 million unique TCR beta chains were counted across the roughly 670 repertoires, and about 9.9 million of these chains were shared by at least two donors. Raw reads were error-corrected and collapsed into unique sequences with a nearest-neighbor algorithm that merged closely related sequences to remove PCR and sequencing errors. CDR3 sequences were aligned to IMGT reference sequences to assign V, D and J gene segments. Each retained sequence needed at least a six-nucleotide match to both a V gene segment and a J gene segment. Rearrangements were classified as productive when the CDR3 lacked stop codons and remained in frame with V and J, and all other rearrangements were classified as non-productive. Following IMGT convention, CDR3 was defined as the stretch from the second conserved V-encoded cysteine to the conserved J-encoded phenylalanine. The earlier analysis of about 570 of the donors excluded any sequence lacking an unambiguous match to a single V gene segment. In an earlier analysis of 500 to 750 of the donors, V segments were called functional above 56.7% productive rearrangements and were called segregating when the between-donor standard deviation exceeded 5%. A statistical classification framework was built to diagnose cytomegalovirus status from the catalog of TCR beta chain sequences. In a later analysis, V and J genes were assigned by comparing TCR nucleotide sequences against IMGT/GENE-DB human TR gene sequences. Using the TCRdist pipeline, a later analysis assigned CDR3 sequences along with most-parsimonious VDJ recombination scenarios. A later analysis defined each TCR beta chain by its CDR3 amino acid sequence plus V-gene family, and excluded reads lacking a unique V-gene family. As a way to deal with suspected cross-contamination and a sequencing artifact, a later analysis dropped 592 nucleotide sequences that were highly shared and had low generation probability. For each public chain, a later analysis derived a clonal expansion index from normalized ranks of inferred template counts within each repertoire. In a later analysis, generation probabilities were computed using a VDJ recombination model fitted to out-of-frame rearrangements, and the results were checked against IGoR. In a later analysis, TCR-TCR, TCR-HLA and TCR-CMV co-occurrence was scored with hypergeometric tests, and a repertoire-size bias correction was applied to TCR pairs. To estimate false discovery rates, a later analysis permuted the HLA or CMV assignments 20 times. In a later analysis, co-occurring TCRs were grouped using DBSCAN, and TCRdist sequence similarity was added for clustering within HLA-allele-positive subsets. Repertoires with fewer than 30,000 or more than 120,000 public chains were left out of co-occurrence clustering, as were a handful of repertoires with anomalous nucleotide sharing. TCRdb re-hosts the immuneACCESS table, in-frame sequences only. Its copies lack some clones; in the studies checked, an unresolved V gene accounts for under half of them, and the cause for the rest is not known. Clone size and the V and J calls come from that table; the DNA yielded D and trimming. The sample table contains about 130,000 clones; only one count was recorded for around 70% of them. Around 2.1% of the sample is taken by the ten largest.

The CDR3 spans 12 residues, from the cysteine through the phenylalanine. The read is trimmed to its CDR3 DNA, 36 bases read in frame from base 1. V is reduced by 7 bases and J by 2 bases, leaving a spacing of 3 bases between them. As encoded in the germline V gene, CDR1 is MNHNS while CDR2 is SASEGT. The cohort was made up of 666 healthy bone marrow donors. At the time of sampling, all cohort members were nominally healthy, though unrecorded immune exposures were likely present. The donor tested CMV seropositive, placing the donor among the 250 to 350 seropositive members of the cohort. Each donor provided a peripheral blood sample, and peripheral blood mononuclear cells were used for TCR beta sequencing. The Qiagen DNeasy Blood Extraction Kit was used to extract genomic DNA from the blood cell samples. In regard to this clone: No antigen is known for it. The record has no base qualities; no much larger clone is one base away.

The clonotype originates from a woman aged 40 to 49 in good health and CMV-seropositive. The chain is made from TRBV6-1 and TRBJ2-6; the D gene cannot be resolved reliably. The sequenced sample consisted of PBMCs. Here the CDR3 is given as CASTAGANVLTF. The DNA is TGTGCCAGCACTGCTGGGGCCAACGTCCTGACTTTC.